These T cell receptor beta chains were read from a single sample in a study of T cell repertoires in cytomegalovirus infection. TCRdb re-analysed the reads in MiXCR, keeping a single row per CDR3 protein. The table shows 200,000 to 250,000 distinct CDR3 sequences, with over 20% occurring only once. The sample consisted of CD8+ T cells from PBMCs. All receptors come from a human donor in good health (CMV status not recorded). Some clones in this sample may be carry-over from other donors' samples. Each CDR3 is given with its conserved first and last residue. The D gene is left open where the match is weak. Only part of the rows carry a size: once, few, many, or a class if the clone is expanded.

abundance,d_gene,j_gene,v_gene,CDR3nt,CDR3aa
many,NA,TRBJ2-1,TRBV7-3,TGTGCCAGCAGAGCCGGAGGAGCCAATGAGCAGTTCTTC,CASRAGGANEQFF
NA,TRBD1,TRBJ1-2,TRBV28,TGTGCCAGCAGCCATTATGGGACAGGGGATGGCTACACCTTC,CASSHYGTGDGYTF
many,NA,TRBJ2-7,TRBV11-3,TGTGCCAGCAGGCAAACAGGGGCGGGACCTACAATTTACGAGCAGTACTTC,CASRQTGAGPTIYEQYF
many,TRBD1,TRBJ1-6,TRBV7-9,TGTGCCAGCAGCTCCGGACAGGGACATTCACCCCTCCACTTT,CASSSGQGHSPLHF
NA,NA,TRBJ1-4,TRBV15,TGTGCCACCAGGGACAGTCAAAATGAAAAACTGTTTTTT,CATRDSQNEKLFF
few,NA,TRBJ2-1,TRBV7-6,TGTGCCAGCAGCTTAGCGATAACAGACAATGAGCAGTTCTTC,CASSLAITDNEQFF
NA,NA,TRBJ2-7,TRBV20-1,TGCAGTGCTAGGACCATGTACGAGCAGTACTTC,CSARTMYEQYF
NA,NA,TRBJ2-3,TRBV6-2/TRBV6-3,TGTGCCAGCAGCGAAGGACTAACCGCCACAGATACGCAGTATTTT,CASSEGLTATDTQYF
NA,TRBD1,TRBJ2-7,TRBV5-1,TGCGCCAGCAGCGCCGGGACAGGGGTGATCTACGAGCAGTACTTC,CASSAGTGVIYEQYF
NA,NA,TRBJ2-7,TRBV15,TGTGCCACCAGCCCTGAAGGGTCCGAGCAGTACTTC,CATSPEGSEQYF
many,TRBD2,TRBJ2-2,TRBV4-2,TGTGCCAGCAGCCAAGACGTAGCGGGGGGGTACACCGGGGAGCTGTTTTTT,CASSQDVAGGYTGELFF
many,NA,TRBJ2-2,TRBV27,TGTGCCAGCAGTTTGACCAGGGCTGGCGGGGAGCTGTTTTTT,CASSLTRAGGELFF
few,NA,TRBJ2-7,TRBV30,TGTGCCCGTCGGGGAGAATTGACCTACGAGCAGTACTTC,CARRGELTYEQYF
many,NA,TRBJ1-2,TRBV12-3/TRBV12-4,TGTGCCAGCAGTTTAGGAGAGGGGGGCTACACCTTC,CASSLGEGGYTF
few,NA,TRBJ2-4,TRBV7-9,TGTGCCAGCAGCTCGCCGGGACTAGCCAAAAACATTCAGTACTTC,CASSSPGLAKNIQYF
NA,NA,TRBJ1-2,TRBV6-6,TGTGCCAGCAGTCCCCACCGGGCCCCTAACTATGGCTACACCTTC,CASSPHRAPNYGYTF
many,NA,TRBJ1-2,TRBV2,TGTGCCAGCAGTGAATCGGGGGCGCTTAGCTATGGCTACACCTTC,CASSESGALSYGYTF
many,NA,TRBJ2-2,TRBV4-1,TGCGCCAGCAGCCATCCAGGGAACACCGGGGAGCTGTTTTTT,CASSHPGNTGELFF
NA,NA,TRBJ2-1,TRBV5-4,TGTGCCAGCAGCGCGCAACAGGAGAATGAGCAGTTCTTC,CASSAQQENEQFF
NA,TRBD1,TRBJ2-7,TRBV7-2,TGTGCCAGCAGCGCGGACAGGGCCTATACCTACGAGCAGTACTTC,CASSADRAYTYEQYF
NA,TRBD1,TRBJ2-7,TRBV7-9,TGTGCCAGCAGCTCGACAGGGGCCATCTCCTACGAGCAGTACTTC,CASSSTGAISYEQYF
NA,TRBD1,TRBJ1-4,TRBV7-9,TGTGCCAGCAGCCCTAGACAGGGGGACAATGAAAAACTGTTTTTT,CASSPRQGDNEKLFF
NA,NA,TRBJ2-5,TRBV7-6,TGTGCCAGCAGCTTTCCCGGACAGACTCTGGGGGGGACCCAGTACTTC,CASSFPGQTLGGTQYF
few,TRBD1,TRBJ2-7,TRBV4-1,TGCGCCAGCAGCCAAGTGGGCTTCCAGGGGGTGAACGAGCAGTACTTC,CASSQVGFQGVNEQYF
few,NA,TRBJ1-1,TRBV7-3,TGTGCCAGCAGCCCCGGCTTCGGCACAAACACTGAAGCTTTCTTT,CASSPGFGTNTEAFF
NA,NA,TRBJ1-1,TRBV23-1,TGCGCCAGCAGTCAAAACAAGAACACTGAAGCTTTCTTT,CASSQNKNTEAFF
many,TRBD1,TRBJ2-2,TRBV12-3/TRBV12-4,TGTGCCAGCAGTTTCGGAACGGACAGGGTGTGGACCGGGGAGCTGTTTTTT,CASSFGTDRVWTGELFF
once,NA,TRBJ2-7,TRBV11-2,TGTGCCAGCAGCTTTGATCCGGGTTCCTACGAGCAGTACTTC,CASSFDPGSYEQYF
many,NA,TRBJ1-3,TRBV7-7,TGTGCCAGCAGCTTAGCCGAGACAGGAATCTCTGGAAACACCATATATTTT,CASSLAETGISGNTIYF
many,NA,TRBJ1-3,TRBV28,TGTGCCAGCAGTTTATACAGGGCCAGAGTTTCGGTTGGAAACACCATATATTTT,CASSLYRARVSVGNTIYF
NA,NA,TRBJ2-7,TRBV29-1,TGCAGCGTTGAAGGGTTGAATGATTCCTACGAGCAGTACTTC,CSVEGLNDSYEQYF
NA,NA,TRBJ1-3,TRBV15,TGTGCCACCTTCGACAGCTCTGGAAACACCATATATTTT,CATFDSSGNTIYF
few,NA,TRBJ1-1,TRBV20-1,TGCAGTGCGCTTTGGCAATTCATGAACACTGAAGCTTTCTTT,CSALWQFMNTEAFF
many,NA,TRBJ1-5,TRBV7-2,TGTGCCAGCAGCTTAGTCCTCATGGGCAATCAGCCCCAGCATTTT,CASSLVLMGNQPQHF
few,NA,TRBJ1-5,TRBV7-3,TGTGCCAGCAGCACCCGCCGCGGTGGGTATAGCAATCAGCCCCAGCATTTT,CASSTRRGGYSNQPQHF
NA,NA,TRBJ2-3,TRBV5-6,TGTGCCAGCAGCTACGGGGGATGGTCTGGGGATACGCAGTATTTT,CASSYGGWSGDTQYF
many,NA,TRBJ2-2,TRBV19,TGTGCCAGTAGTATGTCCGGGGCCGGGGAGCTGTTTTTT,CASSMSGAGELFF
few,TRBD1,TRBJ2-7,TRBV28,TGTGCCAGCAGTTTCCAGACAGGGACCTACGAGCAGTACTTC,CASSFQTGTYEQYF
NA,TRBD1,TRBJ1-1,TRBV10-3,TGTGCCATCAGTCCGGGACAGGGCGTCCCTGAAGCTTTCTTT,CAISPGQGVPEAFF
many,NA,TRBJ1-1,TRBV6-6,TGTGCCAGCAGTTACTCAGGGGCAGGGGAGGCTGAAGCTTTCTTT,CASSYSGAGEAEAFF
NA,NA,TRBJ2-3,TRBV5-6,TGTGCCAGCAGCTACTATATCAGAGGGTCCCCCACAGATACGCAGTATTTT,CASSYYIRGSPTDTQYF
few,NA,TRBJ2-1,TRBV28,TGTGCCAGCAGCGAAACCCTGACAGGTCCACCTACCTACAATGAGCAGTTCTTC,CASSETLTGPPTYNEQFF
many,TRBD2,TRBJ2-7,TRBV7-8,TGTGCCAGCAGCTTCCTCGACCGGGCGGGGGACGAGCAGTACTTC,CASSFLDRAGDEQYF
NA,TRBD1,TRBJ2-7,TRBV12-3/TRBV12-4,TGTGCCAGCAGTGTACACAGGGGATCCTACGAGCAGTACTTC,CASSVHRGSYEQYF
NA,NA,TRBJ1-2,TRBV29-1,TGCAGCGTTGGCGGAGGGAACGGCTACACCTTC,CSVGGGNGYTF
NA,NA,TRBJ2-7,TRBV6-5,TGTGCCAGCAGCCTACAAGGGGCCGGTTCATACGAGCAGTACTTC,CASSLQGAGSYEQYF
many,NA,TRBJ1-1,TRBV12-3/TRBV12-4,TGTGCCAGCAGCCTACAGGGATACACTGAAGCTTTCTTT,CASSLQGYTEAFF
NA,NA,TRBJ2-5,TRBV19,TGTGCCAGTAGTAAGGACCAAGAGACCCAGTACTTC,CASSKDQETQYF
NA,NA,TRBJ2-2,TRBV5-1,TGCGCCAGCAGCGGTACAGGGTACGGCGGGGAGCTGTTTTTT,CASSGTGYGGELFF
NA,NA,TRBJ1-6,TRBV20-1,TGCAGTGCTAGAGAGGGTGGACGAAGTTCCTATAATTCACCCCTCCACTTT,CSAREGGRSSYNSPLHF
many,NA,TRBJ2-2,TRBV7-9,TGTGCCAGCAGCCCCGAGAACACCGGGGAGCTGTTTTTT,CASSPENTGELFF
NA,NA,TRBJ2-3,TRBV9,TGTGCCAGCAGCGTAGGTCCAGGGACCTTCACAGATACGCAGTATTTT,CASSVGPGTFTDTQYF
many,NA,TRBJ2-3,TRBV7-2,TGTGCCAGCAGCTTTGACCTGTCAGATACGCAGTATTTT,CASSFDLSDTQYF
NA,NA,TRBJ1-4,TRBV4-1,TGCGCCAGCAGCCAAGAATCGTCAGGCATCAGTGAAAAACTGTTTTTT,CASSQESSGISEKLFF
NA,NA,TRBJ1-1,TRBV18,TGTGCCAGCTCACCTGTGACAAAGGTCTTTGACACTGAAGCTTTCTTT,CASSPVTKVFDTEAFF
few,TRBD1,TRBJ1-5,TRBV12-3/TRBV12-4,TGTGCCAGCAGATTCCAGGGGGGGGATTATAGCAATCAGCCCCAGCATTTT,CASRFQGGDYSNQPQHF
few,TRBD1,TRBJ1-2,TRBV20-1,TGCAGTGCTAGGGGGGACAGGGACCACTTC,CSARGDRDHF
few,TRBD1,TRBJ2-3,TRBV20-1,TGCAGTGCGACCGGGACAGGGATTCCAGATACGCAGTATTTT,CSATGTGIPDTQYF
few,TRBD2,TRBJ2-5,TRBV19,TGTGCCAGTAGTGCTCATAGCGGGGGGTACCAAGAGACCCAGTACTTC,CASSAHSGGYQETQYF
once,TRBD2,TRBJ2-7,TRBV4-1,TGCGCCAGCAGCGGGACTAGCGGGGTCGAGCAGTACTTC,CASSGTSGVEQYF